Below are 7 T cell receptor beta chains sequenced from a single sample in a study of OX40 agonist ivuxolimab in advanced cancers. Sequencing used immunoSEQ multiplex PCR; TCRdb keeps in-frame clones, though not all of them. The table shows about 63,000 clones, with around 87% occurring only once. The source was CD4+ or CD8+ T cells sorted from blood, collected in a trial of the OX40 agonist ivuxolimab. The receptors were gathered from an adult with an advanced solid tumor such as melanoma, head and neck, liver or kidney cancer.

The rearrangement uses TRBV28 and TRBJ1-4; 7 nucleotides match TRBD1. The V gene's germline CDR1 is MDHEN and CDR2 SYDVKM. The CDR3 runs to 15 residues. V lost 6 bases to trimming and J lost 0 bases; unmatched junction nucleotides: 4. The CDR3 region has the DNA TGTGCCAGCAGCCCCGACAGGGCAACTAATGAAAAACTGTTTTTT. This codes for CASSPDRATNEKLFF.

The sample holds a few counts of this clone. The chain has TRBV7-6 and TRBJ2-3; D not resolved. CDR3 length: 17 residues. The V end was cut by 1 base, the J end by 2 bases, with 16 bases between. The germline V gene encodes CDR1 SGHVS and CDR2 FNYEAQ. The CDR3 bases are TGTGCCAGCAGCTTAGGGATCTCGGGCACCACCACAGATACGCAGTATTTT. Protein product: CASSLGISGTTTDTQYF.

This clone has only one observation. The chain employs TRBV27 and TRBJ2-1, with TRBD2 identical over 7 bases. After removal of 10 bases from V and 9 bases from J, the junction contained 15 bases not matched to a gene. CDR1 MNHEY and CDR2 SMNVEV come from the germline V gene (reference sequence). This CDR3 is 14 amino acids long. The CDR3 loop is CATLRPGGSGEQFF. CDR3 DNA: TGTGCCACCCTACGCCCGGGGGGATCAGGTGAGCAGTTCTTC.

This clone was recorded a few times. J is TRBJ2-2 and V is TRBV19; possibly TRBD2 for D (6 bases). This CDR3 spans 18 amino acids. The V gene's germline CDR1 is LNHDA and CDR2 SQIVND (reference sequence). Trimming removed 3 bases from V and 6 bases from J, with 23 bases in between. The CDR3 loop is CASSILITSRRASGELFF. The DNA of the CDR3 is TGTGCCAGTAGTATCCTAATAACGTCGAGGAGGGCCTCCGGGGAGCTGTTTTTT. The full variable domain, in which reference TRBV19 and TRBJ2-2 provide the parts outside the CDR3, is DGGITQSPKYLFRKEGQNVTLSCEQNLNHDAMYWYRQDPGQGLRLIYYSQIVNDFQKGDIAEGYSVSREKKESFPLTVTSAQKNPTAFYLCASSILITSRRASGELFFGEGSRLTVL.

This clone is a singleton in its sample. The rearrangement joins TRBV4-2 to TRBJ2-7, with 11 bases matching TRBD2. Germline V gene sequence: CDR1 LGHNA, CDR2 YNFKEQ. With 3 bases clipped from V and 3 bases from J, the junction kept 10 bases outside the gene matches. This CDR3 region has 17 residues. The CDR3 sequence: CASSQANLAGGLYEQYF. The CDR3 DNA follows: TGTGCCAGCAGCCAGGCCAATCTAGCGGGAGGACTCTACGAGCAGTACTTC.

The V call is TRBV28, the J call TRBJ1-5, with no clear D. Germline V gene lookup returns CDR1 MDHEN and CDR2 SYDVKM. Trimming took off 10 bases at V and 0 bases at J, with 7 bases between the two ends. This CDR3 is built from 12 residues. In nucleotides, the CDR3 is TGTGCCACCACATATAGCAATCAGCCCCAGCATTTT. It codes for CATTYSNQPQHF. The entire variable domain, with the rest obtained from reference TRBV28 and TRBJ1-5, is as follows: DVKVTQSSRYLVKRTGEKVFLECVQDMDHENMFWYRQDPGLGLRLIYFSYDVKMKEKGDIPEGYSVSREKKERFSLILESASTNQTSMYLCATTYSNQPQHFGDGTRLSIL.

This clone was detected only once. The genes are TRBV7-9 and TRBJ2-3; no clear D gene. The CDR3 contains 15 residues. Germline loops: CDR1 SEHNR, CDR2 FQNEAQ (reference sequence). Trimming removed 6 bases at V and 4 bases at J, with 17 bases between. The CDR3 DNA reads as TGTGCCAGCAGAAACATAAAGAGGTACCCAGATACGCAGTATTTT. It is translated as CASRNIKRYPDTQYF.